This T cell receptor beta chain is drawn from a study of beta chain features in type 1 diabetes. Regarding the study as a whole: Moderate yet significant TCRB CDR3 shortening was seen in Type 1 diabetes patients in all four CD4+ subsets. Within patients, naive, central memory and Treg TCRB repertoires seemed more similar than within healthy donors.

Every bit of the isolated RNA underwent reverse transcription, so sequencing read expressed TCRB transcripts. The assay was immunoSEQ multiplex PCR, and TCRdb's table has in-frame clones only and misses some. The sample contains 280,000 or so clones, 14% to 15% of which appear only once. As regards this clone: Its antigen is not identified.

The germline CDR1 and CDR2 sequences are SGHVS and FQNEAQ. V lost 1 base and J lost 9, with 7 bases in between. The CDR3 has 12 amino acids. Each of the CD4+ naive, central memory, regulatory and stem cell-like memory populations was sorted via CD45RO/CCR7/CD25/CD127/CD95/CD27. This TCR came from a man aged 18 to 30 with type 1 diabetes. V and J are TRBV7-8 and TRBJ2-1; tentative D call: TRBD1 (5 bases). Sequencing was done on a sample of naive CD4+ T cells from blood. This CDR3 reads CASSLGGGEQFF. In DNA, the CDR3 is TGTGCCAGCAGCTTAGGGGGCGGTGAGCAGTTCTTC.